This entry features one TCR beta chain sequence. What it recognizes is unknown. A sample-barcoded 5' primer and a J-beta primer mix were used in a second PCR of roughly 7 to 11 cycles. MiXCR, applied by TCRdb to the 5' RACE reads, yields one record per CDR3 protein. The sample holds over 550,000 distinct CDR3 sequences; 25% to 30% are singletons and the top ten take more than 15%. The sample originates from a study of blood T cells in healthy people across ages. Study results and caveats: Conclusively comparing naive with antigen-experienced cells was impossible with unsorted PBMCs.

This clonotype was sampled from a woman older than 75 in good health. The sequencing sample was made of blood.

This chain's CDR3 is CAVGGRWSGDNEQFF. Here the CDR3 DNA reads TGTGCTGTCGGCGGGCGGTGGTCAGGTGACAATGAGCAGTTCTTC. The chain employs TRBV19 and TRBJ2-1, with D perhaps TRBD2 (5 bases). The CDR3 is 15 amino acids. Germline loops: CDR1 LNHDA, CDR2 SQIVND (reference sequence).